This record concerns one T cell receptor beta chain sequence. Its antigen is currently not known. Base qualities were left out, and no much larger clone turns up one base away. This record comes from a study of tissue T cells after allogeneic stem cell transplantation (dated by TCRdb to between 2022 and 2023). Study-level background: Every GVHD patient got a graft from a donor, with four grafts unmodified and three CD34-selected to deplete T cells. When multiple samples of a tissue existed, pathologist review of H&E sections prioritized samples with histologically apparent lymphocytes for sequencing. Using research autopsies of patients with and without GVHD, plus mouse models of GVHD, the study profiled TCR beta repertoires across many tissues. The human part of the study was a prospective observational study with no blinding and no randomization.

Library preparation was by the immunoSEQ multiplex PCR assay. TCRbeta CDR3 sequencing was performed at survey depth by Adaptive Biotechnologies, and CDR3 sequences, V/J genes, productive frequency and template counts were reported. Amplification of TCR beta CDR3 regions started from genomic DNA instead of RNA. Concerning the study's data processing: Jensen-Shannon divergence served to quantify pairwise repertoire overlap between tissues, with 0 meaning identical and 1 meaning complete divergence. Tissues were grouped by single-linkage agglomerative hierarchical clustering of pairwise JSD values, and the clustering results were shown as dendrograms. GLIPH2 was run on all patient samples with simulation_depth 1000, kmer_min_depth 3, cdr3_length_cutoff 8, keeping groups with more than two unique CDR3s. A standardized tissue-overlap score extrapolated Jaccard GLIPH-group overlap across patients to a standard repertoire size of 1000 clones. Linear mixed-effect models, with tissue as a fixed effect and individual as a random effect, were used to test how diversity related to clinical or experimental variables. TCRdb took this table from immuneACCESS and kept in-frame rearrangements with V and J called. Such tables lack part of the clones; where checked against another copy, unresolved V genes explain under half of the gap, and the rest is unexplained. The DNA gave D and trimming, while V, J and clone size come from that table. This sample gives hundreds of clones in total; more than 40% of them show up just once. Nearly 50% of the sample is taken by the ten largest.

This specimen's time point label, per the study, means: human tissue collected at research (rapid) autopsy. Over a roughly 3-year period, a research-autopsy study prospectively enrolled six or seven adult allo-HCT recipients who had steroid-refractory GVHD. All GVHD patients had gastrointestinal GVHD and received several lines of GVHD-directed therapy; a few also had skin involvement. Autopsy tissues, which were obtained after a median post-mortem interval of approximately ten hours, included GI sites from esophagus to rectum, liver, skin and lymphoid organs including spleen. Autopsy specimens were bisected, with one portion flash-frozen in liquid nitrogen and the rest formalin-fixed; GI outer muscle layers were removed. Genomic DNA was extracted from frozen tissues using the Mag-Bind Blood & Tissue DNA HDQ 96 Kit on a Chemagic 360 or the DNeasy Blood & Tissue Kit. Because of concern about red blood cell contamination, extracted DNA was further purified using the Genomic DNA Clean & Concentrator-25 kit.

Study-wide conclusions, independent of this receptor: In both patients and mice, T cells from blood and spleen picked up only a limited part of the TCR repertoire that was detected in tissues. The patient cohort was small and clinically heterogeneous, and sampling depth was acknowledged as a limitation. The study did not determine which tissue TCRs were alloreactive or antigen-specific, and some clones might have been persisting host cells. Within patients, how anatomically similar the tissues were was a key factor in shaping TCR repertoire composition, regardless of disease or transplant status. Few T cell clones were found to be shared across patients, but shared repertoire signatures across patients were revealed in a tissue-specific fashion by motif-based clustering.

Per the germline V gene, MNHEY is the CDR1 and SVGAGI is the CDR2. Trimming at the junction amounts to 7 bases on V and 0 bases on J, and the germline ends lie 13 bases apart. Inclusive of the bounding cysteine and phenylalanine, the CDR3 is 14 residues long. The sequence is cut down to CDR3 DNA, 42 bases in frame from base 1. The starting material was kidney tissue, obtained at autopsy. Recombination linked TRBV6-5 to TRBJ2-7; a confident D gene designation cannot be given. The origin of this receptor is a female patient between 40 and 75 years old with steroid-refractory graft-versus-host disease after an allogeneic stem cell transplant. In patients who had a transplant, some T cells may come from the graft donor. CDR3 sequence: CASTLHASSYEQYF. The bases are TGTGCCAGCACTCTCCACGCAAGCTCCTACGAGCAGTACTTC.